The present TCR beta chain was sequenced within a study of persistence of HIV-infected CD4 T cells. This CDR3 is built from 16 residues. V dropped 2 bases and J dropped 6; count of bases not matched to a gene: 10. Germline V gene sequence: CDR1 SNHLY, CDR2 FYNNEI. This was the immunoSEQ version 4 assay in survey mode. TCRdb's copy holds only in-frame clones and misses some; the assay was immunoSEQ multiplex PCR. The repertoire holds about 32,000 clones, with less than 75% as singletons. This clone was counted between two and nine times. Its cognate antigen is unknown. Cells were stimulated with overlapping HIV-1 Gag 15-mer peptides. Sorting selected CD4+ T cells upregulating both CD40 ligand and CD69.

The source is an adult man with HIV who was CMV-seropositive. Sequences were derived from CD4+ T cells sorted from PBMCs after approximately 18-hour stimulation, sampled from a patient who received antiretroviral therapy. The chain couples TRBV2 to TRBJ2-7, with TRBD1 matching 10 bases. CDR3 DNA: TGTGCCAGCAGTGAACTCCCCCCGGGACAGGGGTTCGAGCAGTACTTC. This translates into CASSELPPGQGFEQYF. The whole variable domain, filled in from reference TRBV2 and TRBJ2-7, reads EPEVTQTPSHQVTQMGQEVILRCVPISNHLYFYWYRQILGQKVEFLVSFYNNEISEKSEIFDDQFSVERPDGSNFTLKIRSTKLEDSAMYFCASSELPPGQGFEQYFGPGTRLTVT.